The 10 T cell receptor beta chains below come from one sample, sequenced in a study of vaccination effects on CD4 cells after COVID-19. The antigens of these receptors remain unknown. TCRdb keeps only in-frame clones here, not all; method: immunoSEQ multiplex PCR. Found here are 35,000 to 45,000 clones, 70% to 80% of them singletons; the top ten hold 9.5% to 14%. ViraFEST assay sequencing came after antigen-specific CD4+ T cells were expanded with viral peptide pools. Following 10 days of culture, CD4+ T cells were isolated. According to the study, vaccine recipients showed no prior SARS-CoV-2 infection and negative nucleocapsid antibodies. The specimen was CD4+ T cells from PBMCs cultured with SARS-CoV-2 spike peptides, collected before COVID-19 vaccination. The receptors derive from a human donor who received a COVID-19 vaccine.

This sequence joins TRBV6-5 and TRBJ1-2, with D possibly TRBD1 on 6 matching bases. Germline CDR1 reads MNHEY; CDR2 reads SVGAGI. The CDR3 has 13 residues. With 5 bases removed from V and 2 bases from J, the gap between germline ends came to 9 bases. The CDR3 reads CASSRTGNYGYTF. CDR3 coding DNA: TGTGCCAGCAGTCGTACAGGGAACTATGGCTACACCTTC.

The gene calls are TRBV19 and TRBJ2-3; D tentatively reads TRBD1 or TRBD2 (6 bases each). Germline V gene sequence: CDR1 LNHDA, CDR2 SQIVND (reference sequence). The CDR3 runs 13 residues. The V gene lost 5 bases and the J gene lost 4 bases, with 10 bases spanning the gap. CDR3 in amino acids: CASSSGAPDTQYF. The CDR3 coding sequence is TGTGCCAGTAGTTCGGGGGCCCCAGATACGCAGTATTTT.

J is TRBJ1-1 and V is TRBV19, with unresolved D. Germline V lookup: CDR1 LNHDA, CDR2 SQIVND (reference sequence). CDR3 length equals 15 residues. Deletions cut 4 bases from V and 0 bases from J, with 12 bases between. CDR3 residues: CASSKTYYMNTEAFF. CDR3 bases: TGTGCCAGTAGTAAGACTTATTATATGAACACTGAAGCTTTCTTT.

V is TRBV5-6 and J is TRBJ1-2, with D unclear. Trimming took off 4 bases at V and 1 base at J, with 11 bases between the two ends. Per the germline V gene, CDR1 is SGHDT and CDR2 is YYEEEE. CDR3 size: 14 residues. The CDR3 DNA reads TGTGCCAGCAGCCCCCTGAGACTTAACTATGGCTACACCTTC. This encodes CASSPLRLNYGYTF. The whole variable domain, filled in from reference TRBV5-6 and TRBJ1-2, reads DAGVTQSPTHLIKTRGQQVTLRCSPKSGHDTVSWYQQALGQGPQFIFQYYEEEERQRGNFPDRFSGHQFPNYSSELNVNALLLGDSALYLCASSPLRLNYGYTFGSGTRLTVV.

The V call is TRBV10-3, the J call TRBJ2-5; D possibly corresponds to TRBD1 (5 bases). Trimming took off 1 base at V and 5 bases at J, with 8 bases between the two ends. Germline CDR1 is ENHRY and CDR2 is SYGVKD. The CDR3 sequence is 13 residues long. CDR3 DNA sequence: TGTGCCATCAGTGAGTGGGGCTTGGAGACCCAGTACTTC. Its translation: CAISEWGLETQYF.

The chain combines TRBV2 with TRBJ2-5; D remains ambiguous. The germline CDR1 and CDR2 sequences are SNHLY and FYNNEI. Trimming pared 7 bases from V and 5 bases from J, leaving 14 bases between. The CDR3 has 13 amino acids. In DNA, the CDR3 is TGTGCCAGCACTCGCACGGTCAGCGAGACCCAGTACTTC. Its translation: CASTRTVSETQYF.

This clone has only a few counts. The chain carries TRBV5-1 and TRBJ2-5, with a tentative D call TRBD1 (6 bases). The V and J ends lost 4 bases and 4 bases respectively, with 14 bases between them. This CDR3 has 14 residues. Per the germline V gene, CDR1 is SGHRS and CDR2 is YFSETQ. In DNA, the CDR3 is TGCGCCAGCAGCCAGACAGGCCCCGTAGAGACCCAGTACTTC. Protein sequence: CASSQTGPVETQYF.

This clone has a handful of counts. This rearrangement joins TRBV14 to TRBJ1-1; D not resolved. Germline lookup yields CDR1 SGHDN and CDR2 FVKESK. CDR3 length: 13 amino acids. Trimming took off 1 base at V and 6 bases at J, with 9 bases between the two ends. CDR3 DNA sequence: TGTGCCAGCAGCCAAGGAGGGAGACCTGAAGCTTTCTTT. Its protein is CASSQGGRPEAFF.

This chain links TRBV18 with TRBJ2-3, with D unclear. Germline assignment: CDR1 KGHSH and CDR2 LQKENI. Trimming removed 2 bases at V and 5 bases at J, with 11 bases between. The CDR3 totals 14 residues. The CDR3 here is CASSPILNGDTQYF. The CDR3 DNA sequence: TGTGCCAGCTCACCAATCTTAAACGGAGATACGCAGTATTTT.

The chain couples TRBV5-6 to TRBJ2-5; possibly TRBD1 for D (5 bases). The CDR3 is 14 residues long. Germline V gene data show CDR1 as SGHDT and CDR2 as YYEEEE. V was cut by 4 bases and J by 5 bases, with 15 bases left in between. CDR3: CASSPRGRGETQYF. The CDR3, as DNA: TGTGCCAGCAGCCCCCGCGGTAGGGGTGAGACCCAGTACTTC.